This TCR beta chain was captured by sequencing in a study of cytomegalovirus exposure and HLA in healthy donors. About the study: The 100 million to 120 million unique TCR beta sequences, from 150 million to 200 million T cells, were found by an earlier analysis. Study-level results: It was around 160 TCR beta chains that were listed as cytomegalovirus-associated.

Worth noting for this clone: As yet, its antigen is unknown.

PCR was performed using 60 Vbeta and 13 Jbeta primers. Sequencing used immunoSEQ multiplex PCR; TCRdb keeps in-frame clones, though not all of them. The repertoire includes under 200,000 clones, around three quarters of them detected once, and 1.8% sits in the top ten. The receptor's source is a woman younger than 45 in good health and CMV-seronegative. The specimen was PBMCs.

The CDR3 loop reads CASGLRNEQFF. The CDR3 nucleotides are TGCGCCAGCGGCCTCCGCAATGAGCAGTTCTTC. The chain recombines TRBV4-1 with TRBJ2-1; D not resolved. The V and J ends lost 8 bases and 6 bases respectively, with 8 bases between them. There are 11 residues in the CDR3. Germline CDR1 reads MGHRA; CDR2 reads YSYEKL.